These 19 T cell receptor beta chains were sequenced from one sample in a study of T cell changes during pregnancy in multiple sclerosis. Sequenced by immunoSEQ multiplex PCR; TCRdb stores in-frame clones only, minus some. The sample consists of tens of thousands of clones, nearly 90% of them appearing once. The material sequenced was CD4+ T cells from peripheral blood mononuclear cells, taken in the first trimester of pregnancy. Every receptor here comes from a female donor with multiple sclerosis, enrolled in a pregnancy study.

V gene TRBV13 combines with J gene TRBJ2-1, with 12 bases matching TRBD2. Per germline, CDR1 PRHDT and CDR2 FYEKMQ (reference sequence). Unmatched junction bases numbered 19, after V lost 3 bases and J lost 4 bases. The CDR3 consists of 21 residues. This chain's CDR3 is CASSLLRRASGRALGYNEQFF. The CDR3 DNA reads TGTGCCAGCAGCTTGCTACGACGGGCTAGCGGGAGGGCCTTAGGATACAATGAGCAGTTCTTC.

CDR3 sequence: CAPRTPDRLEDTQYF. CDR3 coding DNA: TGTGCCCCCCGAACCCCCGACAGGCTAGAAGATACGCAGTATTTT. The rearrangement uses TRBV11-1 and TRBJ2-3; TRBD1 is a possible D gene (6 bases). The V end was cut by 11 bases, the J end by 5 bases, with 23 bases between. Germline V gene sequence: CDR1 SGHAT, CDR2 FQDESV (reference sequence). CDR3 size: 15 residues.

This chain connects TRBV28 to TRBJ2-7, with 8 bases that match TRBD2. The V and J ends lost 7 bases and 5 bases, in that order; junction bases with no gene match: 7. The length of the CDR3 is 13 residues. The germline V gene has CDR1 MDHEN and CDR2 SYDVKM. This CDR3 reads CASIASGSNEQYF. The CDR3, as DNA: TGTGCCAGCATAGCCAGCGGGAGCAACGAGCAGTACTTC.

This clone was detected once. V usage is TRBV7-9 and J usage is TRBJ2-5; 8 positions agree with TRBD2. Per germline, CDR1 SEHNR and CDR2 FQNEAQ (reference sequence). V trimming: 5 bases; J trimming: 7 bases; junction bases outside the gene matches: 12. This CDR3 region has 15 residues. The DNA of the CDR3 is TGTGCCAGCAGCCCCGGACTAGCCACTGGGGGGACCCAGTACTTC. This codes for CASSPGLATGGTQYF.

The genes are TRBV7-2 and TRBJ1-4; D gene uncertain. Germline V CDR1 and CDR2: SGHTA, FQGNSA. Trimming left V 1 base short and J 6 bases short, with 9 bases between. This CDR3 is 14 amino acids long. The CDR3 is CASSLDRRHEKLFF. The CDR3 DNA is TGTGCCAGCAGCTTAGACCGGAGGCATGAAAAACTGTTTTTT.

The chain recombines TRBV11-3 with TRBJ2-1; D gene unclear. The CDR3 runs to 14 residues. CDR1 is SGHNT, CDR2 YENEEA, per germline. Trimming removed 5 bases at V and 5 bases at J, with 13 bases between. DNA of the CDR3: TGTGCCAGCAGCCCACCCCGTGAGAACAATGAGCAGTTCTTC. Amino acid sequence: CASSPPRENNEQFF.

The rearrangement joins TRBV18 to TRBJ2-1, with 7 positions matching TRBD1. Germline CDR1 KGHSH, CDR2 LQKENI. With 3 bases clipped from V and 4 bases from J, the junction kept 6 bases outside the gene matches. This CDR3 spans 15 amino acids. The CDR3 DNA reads TGTGCCAGCTCACCGGGACAGTCTGTGTACAATGAGCAGTTCTTC. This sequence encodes CASSPGQSVYNEQFF.

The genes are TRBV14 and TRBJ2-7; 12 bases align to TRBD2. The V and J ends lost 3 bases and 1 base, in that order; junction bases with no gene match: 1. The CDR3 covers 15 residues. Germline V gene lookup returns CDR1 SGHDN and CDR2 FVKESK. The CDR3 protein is CASSHTSGGSYEQYF. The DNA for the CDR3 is TGTGCCAGCAGCCACACTAGCGGGGGGTCCTACGAGCAGTACTTC.

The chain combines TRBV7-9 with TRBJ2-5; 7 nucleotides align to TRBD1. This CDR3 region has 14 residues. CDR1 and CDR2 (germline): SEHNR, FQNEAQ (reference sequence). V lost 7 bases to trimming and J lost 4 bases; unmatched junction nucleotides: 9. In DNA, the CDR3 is TGTGCCAGCATCTTGACAGGGTTAGGAGAGACCCAGTACTTC. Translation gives CASILTGLGETQYF.

Here the CDR3 reads CASRTDRGLNYGYTF. CDR3 sequence (DNA): TGTGCCAGCAGAACCGACAGGGGTCTTAACTATGGCTACACCTTC. This rearrangement joins TRBV6-5 to TRBJ1-2, with 8 positions matching TRBD1. Trimming cost V 6 bases and J 1 base; bases outside gene matches: 7. The germline V gene encodes CDR1 MNHEY and CDR2 SVGAGI. The CDR3 length is 15 residues.

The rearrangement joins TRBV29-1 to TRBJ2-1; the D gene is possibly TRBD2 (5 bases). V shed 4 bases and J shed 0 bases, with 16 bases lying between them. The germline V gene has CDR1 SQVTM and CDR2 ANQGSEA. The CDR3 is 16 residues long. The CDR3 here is CSVAPQVAISYNEQFF. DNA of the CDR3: TGCAGCGTTGCCCCTCAGGTAGCGATCTCCTACAATGAGCAGTTCTTC.

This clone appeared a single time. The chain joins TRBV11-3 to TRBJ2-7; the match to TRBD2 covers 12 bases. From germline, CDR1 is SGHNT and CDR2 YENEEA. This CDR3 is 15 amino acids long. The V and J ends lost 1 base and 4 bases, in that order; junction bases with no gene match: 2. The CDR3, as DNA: TGTGCCAGCAGCTTAGTCGGACTAGCGGGGTACGAGCAGTACTTC. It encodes CASSLVGLAGYEQYF.

The DNA for the CDR3 is TGTGCCAGCAGCTGGCCTCCGGGGACAGGCATCTTCGGCTACACCTTC. Protein product: CASSWPPGTGIFGYTF. The chain has TRBV5-4 and TRBJ1-2, with 8 bases fitting TRBD1. The germline gives CDR1 SGHNT, CDR2 YYREEE (reference sequence). The CDR3 runs 16 residues. Germline trimming cut 3 bases from V and 8 bases from J; bases unmatched to any gene: 15.

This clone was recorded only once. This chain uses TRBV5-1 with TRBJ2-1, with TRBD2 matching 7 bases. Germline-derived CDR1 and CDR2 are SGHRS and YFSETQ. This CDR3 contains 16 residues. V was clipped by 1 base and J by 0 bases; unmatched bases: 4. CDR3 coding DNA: TGCGCCAGCAGCTTGCAAGCTAGCGGCTCCTACAATGAGCAGTTCTTC. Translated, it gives CASSLQASGSYNEQFF.

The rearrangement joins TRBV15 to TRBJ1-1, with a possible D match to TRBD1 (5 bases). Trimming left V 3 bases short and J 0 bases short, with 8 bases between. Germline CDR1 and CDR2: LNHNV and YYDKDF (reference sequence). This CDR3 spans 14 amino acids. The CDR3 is CATSRDMMNTEAFF. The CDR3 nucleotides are TGTGCCACCAGCAGGGACATGATGAACACTGAAGCTTTCTTT.

This chain's CDR3 is CASSTGQTNTGELFF. In DNA form, the CDR3 reads TGTGCCAGCAGTACGGGACAGACGAACACCGGGGAGCTGTTTTTT. This chain connects TRBV27 to TRBJ2-2, with TRBD1 matching 7 bases. V shed 5 bases and J 0 bases; nucleotides not matched to a gene: 3. Looked up from germline, CDR1 is MNHEY and CDR2 is SMNVEV (reference sequence). CDR3 length: 15 amino acids.

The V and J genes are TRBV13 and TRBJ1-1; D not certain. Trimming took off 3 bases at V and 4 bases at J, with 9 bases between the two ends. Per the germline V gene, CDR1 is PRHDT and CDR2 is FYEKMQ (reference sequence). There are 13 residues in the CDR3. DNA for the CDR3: TGTGCCAGCAGCTTGAGAGGAGCCACTGAAGCTTTCTTT. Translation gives CASSLRGATEAFF.

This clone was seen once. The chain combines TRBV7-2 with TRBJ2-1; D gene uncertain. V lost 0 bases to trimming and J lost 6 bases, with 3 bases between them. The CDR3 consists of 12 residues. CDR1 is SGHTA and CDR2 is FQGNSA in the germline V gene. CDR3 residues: CASSLARNEQFF. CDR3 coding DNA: TGTGCCAGCAGCTTAGCGCGCAATGAGCAGTTCTTC. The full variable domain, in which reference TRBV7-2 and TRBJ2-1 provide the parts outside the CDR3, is GAGVSQSPSNKVTEKGKDVELRCDPISGHTALYWYRQSLGQGLEFLIYFQGNSAPDKSGLPSDRFSAERTGGSVSTLTIQRTQQEDSAVYLCASSLARNEQFFGPGTRLTVL.

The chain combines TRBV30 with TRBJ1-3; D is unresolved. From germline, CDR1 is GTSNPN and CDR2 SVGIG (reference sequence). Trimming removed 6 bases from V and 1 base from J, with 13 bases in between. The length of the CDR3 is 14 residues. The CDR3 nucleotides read TGTGCCTGTACGACTCGGGGATCTGGAAACACCATATATTTT. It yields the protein CACTTRGSGNTIYF.